This T cell receptor (beta chain) comes out of a study of T cells in Graves' hyperthyroidism and ophthalmopathy. Whole-study results and caveats: Within blood appeared most thyroid clonotypes that had expanded above 0.001.

Trimming left V 2 bases short and J 7 bases short, with 12 bases between. The V gene's germline CDR1 is SGHTA and CDR2 FQGTGA. The CDR3 has 15 amino acids. This clonotype was seen many times. The antigen remains undetermined. RNA transcripts were the template for amplifying TCR beta CDR3 regions. During a first-round RT-PCR of the TCR CDR3, the HTBI primer set was used. Using its own MiXCR run on the multiplex PCR reads, TCRdb lists one record per CDR3 protein. The data contain 200,000 to 250,000 distinct CDR3 sequences, about 15% of them seen just once; the ten biggest clones take up more than 25%. Patients affected by ophthalmopathy presented a Clinical Activity Score of at least 3, a NOSPECS grade of at least 4, and disease duration below 3 months. The study based diagnoses on clinical symptoms, serum thyroxine and TRAb, thyroid ultrasound and orbital computed tomography. The PBMCs had their origin in roughly 10 ml of fresh peripheral blood.

This clonotype originated in a woman under 30 with Graves' ophthalmopathy. The chain carries TRBV7-3 and TRBJ1-6; unclear D gene. Sequencing was carried out using blood. The CDR3: CASSLHGLGNSPLHF. In nucleotides, the CDR3 is TGTGCCAGCAGCTTACACGGCCTAGGGAATTCACCCCTCCACTTT.